What follows are 2 T cell receptor beta chains derived from one specimen sequenced in a study of T cell responses to AZD1222 COVID-19 vaccine. Here immunoSEQ multiplex PCR was the method, and the copy in TCRdb shows in-frame clones only, minus some. The table shows fewer than 150,000 clones, with about 90% occurring only once. This specimen consisted of peripheral blood, obtained 28 days after the second AZD1222 dose. These receptors were obtained from an adult who received the AZD1222 COVID-19 vaccine.

V is TRBV5-1 and J is TRBJ2-2, with 7 bases fitting TRBD2. The CDR3 loop spans 16 amino acids. Trimming removed 4 bases from V and 0 bases from J; junction bases left unmatched: 6. Germline lookup yields CDR1 SGHRS and CDR2 YFSETQ. The CDR3 DNA reads as TGCGCCAGCAGCCAAATAGCGGGTACGAACACCGGGGAGCTGTTTTTT. As protein: CASSQIAGTNTGELFF.

Concerning this clone itself: Additional DNA sequences in this sample encode the identical CDR3. V is TRBV28 and J is TRBJ2-7; D remains unclear. There are 13 residues in the CDR3. CDR1 and CDR2 from the germline V gene are MDHEN and SYDVKM. V was trimmed by 3 bases and J by 4 bases, leaving 10 bases between them. The CDR3 region is CASSFSGPYEQYF. CDR3 nucleotide sequence: TGTGCCAGCAGTTTTTCCGGCCCTTACGAGCAGTACTTC.